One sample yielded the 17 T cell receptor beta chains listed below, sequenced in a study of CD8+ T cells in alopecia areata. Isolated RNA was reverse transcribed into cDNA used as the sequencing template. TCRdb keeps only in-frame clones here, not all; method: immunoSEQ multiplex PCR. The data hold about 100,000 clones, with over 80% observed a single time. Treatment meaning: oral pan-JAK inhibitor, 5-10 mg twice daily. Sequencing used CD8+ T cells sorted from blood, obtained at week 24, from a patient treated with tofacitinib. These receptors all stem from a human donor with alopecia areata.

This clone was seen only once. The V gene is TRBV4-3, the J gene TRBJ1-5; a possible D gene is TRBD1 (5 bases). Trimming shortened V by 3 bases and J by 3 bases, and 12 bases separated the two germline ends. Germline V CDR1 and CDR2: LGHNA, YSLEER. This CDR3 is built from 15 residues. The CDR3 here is CASSQDGGNNQPQHF. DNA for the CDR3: TGCGCCAGCAGCCAGGACGGGGGTAACAATCAGCCCCAGCATTTT.

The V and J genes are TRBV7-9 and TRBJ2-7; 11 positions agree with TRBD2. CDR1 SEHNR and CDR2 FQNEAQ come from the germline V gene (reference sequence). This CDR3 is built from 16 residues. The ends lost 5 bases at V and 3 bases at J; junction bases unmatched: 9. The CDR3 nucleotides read TGTGCCAGCAGCCTCACTAGCGGGGGTGGATTCTACGAGCAGTACTTC. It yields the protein CASSLTSGGGFYEQYF.

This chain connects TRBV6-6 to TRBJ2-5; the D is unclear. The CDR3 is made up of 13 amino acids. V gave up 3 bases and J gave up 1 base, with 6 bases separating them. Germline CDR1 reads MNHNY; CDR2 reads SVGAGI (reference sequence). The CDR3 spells CASSYYSQETQYF. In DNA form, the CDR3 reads TGTGCCAGCAGTTATTACAGCCAAGAGACCCAGTACTTC.

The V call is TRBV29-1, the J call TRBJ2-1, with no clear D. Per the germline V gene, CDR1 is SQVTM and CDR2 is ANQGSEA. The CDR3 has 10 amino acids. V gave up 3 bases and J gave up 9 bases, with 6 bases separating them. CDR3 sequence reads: CSVDWGEQFF. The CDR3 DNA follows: TGCAGCGTTGATTGGGGTGAGCAGTTCTTC.

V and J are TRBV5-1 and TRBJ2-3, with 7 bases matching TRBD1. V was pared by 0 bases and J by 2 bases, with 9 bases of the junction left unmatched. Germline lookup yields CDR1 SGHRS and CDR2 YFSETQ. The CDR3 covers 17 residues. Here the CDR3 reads CASSLGTGQIYTDTQYF. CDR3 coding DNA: TGCGCCAGCAGCTTGGGGACAGGACAAATTTACACAGATACGCAGTATTTT.

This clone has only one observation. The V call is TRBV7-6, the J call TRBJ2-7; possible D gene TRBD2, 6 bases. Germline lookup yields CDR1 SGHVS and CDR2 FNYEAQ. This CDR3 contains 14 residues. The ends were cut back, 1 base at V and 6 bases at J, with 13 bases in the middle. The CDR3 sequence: CASSLGPGLSEQYF. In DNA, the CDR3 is TGTGCCAGCAGCTTAGGGCCGGGACTTTCCGAGCAGTACTTC.

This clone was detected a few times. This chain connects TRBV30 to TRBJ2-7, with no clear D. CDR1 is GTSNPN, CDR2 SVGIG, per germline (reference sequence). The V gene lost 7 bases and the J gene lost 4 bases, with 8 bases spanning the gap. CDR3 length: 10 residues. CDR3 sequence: CASGPYEQYF. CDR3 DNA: TGTGCCTCGGGCCCTTACGAGCAGTACTTC.

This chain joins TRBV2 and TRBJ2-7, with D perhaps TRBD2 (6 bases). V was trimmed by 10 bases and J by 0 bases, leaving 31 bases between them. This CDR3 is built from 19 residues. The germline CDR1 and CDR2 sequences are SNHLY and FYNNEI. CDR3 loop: CATFGGTTSDSSLSYEQYF. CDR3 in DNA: TGTGCCACCTTTGGGGGGACGACTTCAGACAGTTCCCTCTCCTACGAGCAGTACTTC.

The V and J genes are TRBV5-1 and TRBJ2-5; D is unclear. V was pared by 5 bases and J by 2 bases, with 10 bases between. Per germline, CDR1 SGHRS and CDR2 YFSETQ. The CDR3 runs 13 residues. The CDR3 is CASRVSSQETQYF. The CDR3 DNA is TGCGCCAGCAGGGTTTCATCTCAAGAGACCCAGTACTTC.

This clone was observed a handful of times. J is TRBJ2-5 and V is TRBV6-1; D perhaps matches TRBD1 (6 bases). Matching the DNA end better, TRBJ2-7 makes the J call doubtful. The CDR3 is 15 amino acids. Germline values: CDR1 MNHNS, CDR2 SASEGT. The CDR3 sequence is CASNPTGAWGYEQYF. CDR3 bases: TGTGCCAGCAACCCGACAGGAGCATGGGGTTACGAGCAGTACTTC.

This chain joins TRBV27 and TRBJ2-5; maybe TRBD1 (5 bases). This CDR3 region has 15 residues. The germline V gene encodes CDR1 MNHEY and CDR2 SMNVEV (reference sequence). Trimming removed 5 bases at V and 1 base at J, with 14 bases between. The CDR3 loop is CASSPRRQGQETQYF. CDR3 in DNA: TGTGCCAGCAGTCCTCGGCGGCAGGGCCAAGAGACCCAGTACTTC.

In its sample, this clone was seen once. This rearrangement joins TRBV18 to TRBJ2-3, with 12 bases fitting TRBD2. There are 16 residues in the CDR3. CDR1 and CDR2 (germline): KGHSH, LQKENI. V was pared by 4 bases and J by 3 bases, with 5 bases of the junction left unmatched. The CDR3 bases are TGTGCCAGCTCACGGTGGACTAGCGGGGAAACAGATACGCAGTATTTT. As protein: CASSRWTSGETDTQYF.

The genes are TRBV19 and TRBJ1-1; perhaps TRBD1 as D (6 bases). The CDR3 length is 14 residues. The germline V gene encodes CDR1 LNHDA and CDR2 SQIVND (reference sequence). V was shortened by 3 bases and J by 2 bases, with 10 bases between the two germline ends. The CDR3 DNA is TGTGCCAGTAGTATGACAGGATCCAACACTGAAGCTTTCTTT. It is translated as CASSMTGSNTEAFF.

CDR3 amino acids: CASASNDEGVTDTQYF. DNA for the CDR3: TGCGCCAGCGCCTCCAACGACGAGGGGGTCACAGATACGCAGTATTTT. The chain couples TRBV4-1 to TRBJ2-3, with D possibly matching TRBD1 (6 bases). The germline CDR1 and CDR2 sequences are MGHRA and YSYEKL. The germline V and J ends were trimmed by 8 bases and 2 bases, with 20 bases remaining between them. The CDR3 consists of 16 residues.

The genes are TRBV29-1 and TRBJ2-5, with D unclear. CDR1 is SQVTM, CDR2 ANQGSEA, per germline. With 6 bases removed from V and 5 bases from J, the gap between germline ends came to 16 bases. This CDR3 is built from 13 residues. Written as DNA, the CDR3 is TGCAGCGTCACAAGGCCGAATGGGGAGACCCAGTACTTC. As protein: CSVTRPNGETQYF. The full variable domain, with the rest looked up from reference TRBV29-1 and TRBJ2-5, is SAVISQKPSRDICQRGTSLTIQCQVDSQVTMMFWYRQQPGQSLTLIATANQGSEATYESGFVIDKFPISRPNLTFSTLTVSNMSPEDSSIYLCSVTRPNGETQYFGPGTRLLVL.

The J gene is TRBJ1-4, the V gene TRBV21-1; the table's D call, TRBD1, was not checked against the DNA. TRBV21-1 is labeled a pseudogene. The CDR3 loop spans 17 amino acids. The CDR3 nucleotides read TGTGCCAGCAGCTCCCTGGGGGCAGAGGGGACTAATGAAAAACTGTTTTTT. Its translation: CASSSLGAEGTNEKLFF.

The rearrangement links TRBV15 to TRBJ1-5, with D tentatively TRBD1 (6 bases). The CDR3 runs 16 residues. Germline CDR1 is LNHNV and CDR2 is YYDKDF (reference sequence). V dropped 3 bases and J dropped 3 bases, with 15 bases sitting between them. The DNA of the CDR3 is TGTGCCACCAGCAGGACCTCGCGGACAGCCAATCAGCCCCAGCATTTT. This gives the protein CATSRTSRTANQPQHF.